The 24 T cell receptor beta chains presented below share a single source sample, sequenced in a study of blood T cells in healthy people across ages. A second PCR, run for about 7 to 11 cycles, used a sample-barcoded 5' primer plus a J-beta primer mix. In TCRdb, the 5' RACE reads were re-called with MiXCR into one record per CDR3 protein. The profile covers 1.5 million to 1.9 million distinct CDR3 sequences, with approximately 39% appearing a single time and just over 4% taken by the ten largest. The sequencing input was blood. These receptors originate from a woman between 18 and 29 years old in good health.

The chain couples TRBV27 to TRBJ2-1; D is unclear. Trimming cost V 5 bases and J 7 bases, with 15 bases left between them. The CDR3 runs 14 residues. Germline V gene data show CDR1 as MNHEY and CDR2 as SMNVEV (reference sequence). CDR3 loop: CASSDQDQMNEQFF. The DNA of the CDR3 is TGTGCCAGCAGTGATCAGGACCAGATGAATGAGCAGTTCTTC.

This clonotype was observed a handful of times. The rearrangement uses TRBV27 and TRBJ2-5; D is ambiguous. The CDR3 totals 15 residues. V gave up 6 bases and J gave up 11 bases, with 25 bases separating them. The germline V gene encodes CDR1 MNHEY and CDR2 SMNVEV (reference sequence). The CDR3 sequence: CASRGRNLRYNEQYF. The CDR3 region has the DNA TGTGCCAGCAGAGGCAGAAACCTCCGCTACAATGAGCAGTACTTC.

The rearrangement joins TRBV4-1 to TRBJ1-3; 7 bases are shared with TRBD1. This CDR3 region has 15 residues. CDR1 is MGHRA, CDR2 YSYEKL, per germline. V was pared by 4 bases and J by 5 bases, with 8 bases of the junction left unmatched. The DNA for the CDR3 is TGCGCCAGCAGCCTCCACCCGGGACAGCGAAACACCATATATTTT. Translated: CASSLHPGQRNTIYF.

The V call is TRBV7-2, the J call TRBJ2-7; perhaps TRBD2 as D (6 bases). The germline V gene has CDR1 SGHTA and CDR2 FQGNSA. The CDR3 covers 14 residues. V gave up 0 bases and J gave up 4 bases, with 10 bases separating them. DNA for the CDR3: TGTGCCAGCAGCTTAGCGGGGAGGCAATACGAGCAGTACTTC. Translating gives CASSLAGRQYEQYF.

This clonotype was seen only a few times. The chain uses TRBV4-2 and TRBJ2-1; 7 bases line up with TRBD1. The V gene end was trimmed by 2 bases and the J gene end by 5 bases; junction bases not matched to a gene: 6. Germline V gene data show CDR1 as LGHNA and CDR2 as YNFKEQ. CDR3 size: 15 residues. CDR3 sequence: CASSQNRDRDNEQFF. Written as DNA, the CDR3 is TGTGCCAGCAGCCAAAACCGGGACAGAGACAATGAGCAGTTCTTC.

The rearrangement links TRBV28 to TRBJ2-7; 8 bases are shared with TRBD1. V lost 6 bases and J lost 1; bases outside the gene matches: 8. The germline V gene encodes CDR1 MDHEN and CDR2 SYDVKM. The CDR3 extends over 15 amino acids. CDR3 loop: CASRKDRAKSYEQYF. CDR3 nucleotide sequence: TGTGCCAGCAGGAAGGACAGGGCAAAATCCTACGAGCAGTACTTC.

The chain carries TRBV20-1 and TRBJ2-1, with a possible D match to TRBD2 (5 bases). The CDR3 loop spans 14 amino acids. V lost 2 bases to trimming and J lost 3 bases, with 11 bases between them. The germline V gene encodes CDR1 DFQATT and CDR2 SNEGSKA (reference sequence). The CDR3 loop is CSARMASNYNEQFF. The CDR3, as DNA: TGCAGTGCTAGAATGGCTAGCAACTACAATGAGCAGTTCTTC.

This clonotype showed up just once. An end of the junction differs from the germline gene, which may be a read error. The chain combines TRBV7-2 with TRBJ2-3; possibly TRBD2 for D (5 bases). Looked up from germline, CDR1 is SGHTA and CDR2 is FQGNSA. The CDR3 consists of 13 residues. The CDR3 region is CANSSQRWNTQYF. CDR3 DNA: TGTGCCAACAGCTCGCAGCGGTGGAATACGCAGTATTTT.

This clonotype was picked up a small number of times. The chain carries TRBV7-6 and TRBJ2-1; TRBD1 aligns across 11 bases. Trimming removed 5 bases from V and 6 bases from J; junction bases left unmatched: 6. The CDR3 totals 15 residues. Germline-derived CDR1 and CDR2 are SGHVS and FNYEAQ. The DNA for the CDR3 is TGTGCCAGCAGCATAACCGGGACAGGGGGCAATGAGCAGTTCTTC. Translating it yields CASSITGTGGNEQFF.

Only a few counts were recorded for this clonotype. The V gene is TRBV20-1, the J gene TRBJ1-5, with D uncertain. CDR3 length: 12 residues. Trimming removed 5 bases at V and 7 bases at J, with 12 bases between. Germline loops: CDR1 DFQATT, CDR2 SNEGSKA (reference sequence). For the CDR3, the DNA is TGCAGTGCTGGACGGGCCGGCCAGCCCCAGCATTTT. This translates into CSAGRAGQPQHF.

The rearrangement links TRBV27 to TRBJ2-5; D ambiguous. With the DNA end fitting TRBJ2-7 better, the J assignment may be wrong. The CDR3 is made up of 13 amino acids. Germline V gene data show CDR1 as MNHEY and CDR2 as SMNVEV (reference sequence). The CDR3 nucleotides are TGTGCCAGCAGTTTTTCCGACAAAAACGAGCAGTACTTC. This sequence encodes CASSFSDKNEQYF.

DNA of the CDR3: TGTGCCAGCAGCACCCCTGAACTAGCGGGGGGCACAGATACGCAGTATTTT. Its translation: CASSTPELAGGTDTQYF. V usage is TRBV7-2 and J usage is TRBJ2-3; 11 positions match TRBD2. Germline V CDR1 and CDR2: SGHTA, FQGNSA. This CDR3 spans 17 amino acids. V shed 5 bases, J shed 1 base, and the junction held 8 bases outside the gene matches.

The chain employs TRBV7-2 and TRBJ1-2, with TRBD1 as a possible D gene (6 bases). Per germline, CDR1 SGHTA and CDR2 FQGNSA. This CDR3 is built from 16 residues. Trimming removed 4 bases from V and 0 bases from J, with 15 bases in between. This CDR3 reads CASSSNQGYANYGYTF. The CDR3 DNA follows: TGTGCCAGCAGCTCCAATCAGGGGTATGCTAACTATGGCTACACCTTC.

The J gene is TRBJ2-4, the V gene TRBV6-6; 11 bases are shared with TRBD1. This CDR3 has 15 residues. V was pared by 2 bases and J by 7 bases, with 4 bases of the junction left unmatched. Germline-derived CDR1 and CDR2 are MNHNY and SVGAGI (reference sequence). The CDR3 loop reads CASSYAGDRGNIQYF. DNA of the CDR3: TGTGCCAGCAGTTACGCGGGGGACAGGGGGAACATTCAGTACTTC.

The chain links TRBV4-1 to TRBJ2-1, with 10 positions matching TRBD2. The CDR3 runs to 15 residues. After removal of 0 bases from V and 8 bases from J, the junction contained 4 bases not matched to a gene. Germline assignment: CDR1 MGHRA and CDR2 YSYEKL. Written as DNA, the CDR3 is TGCGCCAGCAGCCAAGAAAAGCGGGGGGGCTATGAGCAGTTCTTC. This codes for CASSQEKRGGYEQFF.

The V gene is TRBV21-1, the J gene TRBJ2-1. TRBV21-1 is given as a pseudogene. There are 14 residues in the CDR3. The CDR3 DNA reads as TGTGCCAGCAGCAAAGCGCCTGGGTACAATGAGCAGTTCTTC. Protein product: CASSKAPGYNEQFF.

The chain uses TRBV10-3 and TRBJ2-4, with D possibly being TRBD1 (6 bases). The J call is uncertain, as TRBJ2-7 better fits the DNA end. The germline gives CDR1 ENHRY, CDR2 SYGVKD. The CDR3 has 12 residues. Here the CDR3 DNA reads TGTGCCATCGCTACACAGGGATACGAGCAGTACTTC. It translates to CAIATQGYEQYF.

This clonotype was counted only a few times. The CDR3 DNA sequence: TGCGCCAGCAGCCAAGAGGGCGGGGGTCTTCCCTACGAGCAGTACTTC. It yields the protein CASSQEGGGLPYEQYF. The chain recombines TRBV4-1 with TRBJ2-7; 7 bases align to TRBD2. This CDR3 is 16 amino acids long. V lost 0 bases to trimming and J lost 2 bases; unmatched junction nucleotides: 7. Per germline, CDR1 MGHRA and CDR2 YSYEKL.

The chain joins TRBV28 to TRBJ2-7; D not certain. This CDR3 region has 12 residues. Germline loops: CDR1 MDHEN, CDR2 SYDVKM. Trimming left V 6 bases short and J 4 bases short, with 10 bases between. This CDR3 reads CASSLLFYEQYF. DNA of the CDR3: TGTGCCAGCAGCCTATTGTTTTACGAGCAGTACTTC.

DNA of the CDR3: TGTGCCAGCACTCAGGGTATCTATGGCTACACCTTC. It yields the protein CASTQGIYGYTF. V usage is TRBV28 and J usage is TRBJ1-2, with D perhaps matching TRBD1 (5 bases). Trimming stripped 7 bases from V and 4 bases from J, with 10 bases between. The CDR3 has 12 amino acids. Germline values: CDR1 MDHEN, CDR2 SYDVKM.

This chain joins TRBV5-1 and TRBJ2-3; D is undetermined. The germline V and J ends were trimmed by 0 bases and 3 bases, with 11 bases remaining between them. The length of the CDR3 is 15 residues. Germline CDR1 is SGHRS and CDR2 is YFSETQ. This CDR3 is CASSLAGWQTDTQYF. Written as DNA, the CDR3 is TGCGCCAGCAGCTTGGCGGGCTGGCAAACAGATACGCAGTATTTT.

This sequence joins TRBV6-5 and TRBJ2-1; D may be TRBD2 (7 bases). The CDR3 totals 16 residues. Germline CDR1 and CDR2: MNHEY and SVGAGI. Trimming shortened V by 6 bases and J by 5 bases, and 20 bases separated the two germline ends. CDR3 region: CASSPTAGAGNNEQFF. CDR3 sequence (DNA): TGTGCCAGCAGCCCAACCGCGGGGGCGGGAAACAATGAGCAGTTCTTC.

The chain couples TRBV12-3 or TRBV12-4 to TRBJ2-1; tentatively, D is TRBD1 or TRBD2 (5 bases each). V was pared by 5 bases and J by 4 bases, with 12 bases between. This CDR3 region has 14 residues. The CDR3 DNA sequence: TGTGCCAGCAGTCTGGGGGTCTTGTACAATGAGCAGTTCTTC. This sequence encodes CASSLGVLYNEQFF.

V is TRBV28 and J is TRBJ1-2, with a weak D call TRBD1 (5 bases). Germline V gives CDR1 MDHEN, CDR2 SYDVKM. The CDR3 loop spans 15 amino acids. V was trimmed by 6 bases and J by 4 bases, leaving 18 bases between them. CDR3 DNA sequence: TGTGCCAGCAGGCTTGGGGGGGATCGTGGCTATGGCTACACCTTC. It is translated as CASRLGGDRGYGYTF.